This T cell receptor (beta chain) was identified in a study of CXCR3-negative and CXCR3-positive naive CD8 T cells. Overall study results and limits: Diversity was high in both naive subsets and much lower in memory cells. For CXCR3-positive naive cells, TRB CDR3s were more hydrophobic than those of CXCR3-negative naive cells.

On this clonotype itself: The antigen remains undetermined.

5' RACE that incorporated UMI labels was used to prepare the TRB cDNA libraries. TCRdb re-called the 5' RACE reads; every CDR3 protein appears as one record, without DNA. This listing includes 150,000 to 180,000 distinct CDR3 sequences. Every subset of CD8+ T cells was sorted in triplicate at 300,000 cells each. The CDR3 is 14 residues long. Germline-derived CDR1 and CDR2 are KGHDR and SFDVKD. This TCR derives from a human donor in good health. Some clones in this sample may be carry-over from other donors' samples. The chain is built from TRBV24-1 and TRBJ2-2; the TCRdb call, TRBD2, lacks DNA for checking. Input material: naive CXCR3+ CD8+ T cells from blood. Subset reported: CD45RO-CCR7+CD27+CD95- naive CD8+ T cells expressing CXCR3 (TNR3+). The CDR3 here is CAASRDQNTGELFF.